Presented here are 29 T cell receptor beta chains from one specimen sequenced in a study of cytomegalovirus exposure and HLA in healthy donors. PCR employed 60 Vbeta and 13 Jbeta primers. TCRdb's copy holds only in-frame clones and misses some; the assay was immunoSEQ multiplex PCR. This specimen shows around 140,000 clones; the ten leading clones hold around 1.5%. The sequencing input was PBMCs. Receptors originate from a woman in her 40s in good health and CMV-seronegative.

The chain is built from TRBV7-3 and TRBJ1-1; maybe TRBD1 (5 bases). The CDR3 has 14 residues. The ends were cut back, 2 bases at V and 1 base at J, with 8 bases in the middle. The germline V gene encodes CDR1 SGHTA and CDR2 FQGTGA. The CDR3 region has the DNA TGTGCCAGCAGCTTACAGGGATCGAACACTGAAGCTTTCTTT. This encodes CASSLQGSNTEAFF.

Points on this clone: Other DNA sequences within the sample encode an identical CDR3. CDR3: CASSVDRATGELFF. CDR3 bases: TGTGCCAGCAGTGTCGACAGGGCTACCGGGGAGCTGTTTTTT. The genes are TRBV6-4 and TRBJ2-2; 7 bases line up with TRBD1. Trimming at V came to 4 bases and at J to 5 bases, leaving 4 bases not matched to a gene. Germline V CDR1 and CDR2: MRHNA, SNTAGT. This CDR3 has 14 amino acids.

The chain couples TRBV27 to TRBJ2-4; TRBD2 aligns across 16 bases. With 4 bases clipped from V and 15 bases from J, the junction kept 15 bases outside the gene matches. Germline V lookup: CDR1 MNHEY, CDR2 SMNVEV (reference sequence). The CDR3 contains 17 residues. Written as DNA, the CDR3 is TGTGCCAGCAGTTCATTGGGACTAGCGGGGGGGTCGGGCATGTGGTACTTC. It is translated as CASSSLGLAGGSGMWYF.

CDR3 residues: CASSRGQGGQETQYF. The CDR3 DNA sequence: TGCGCCAGCAGCCGAGGACAGGGGGGTCAGGAGACCCAGTACTTC. The chain has TRBV4-1 and TRBJ2-5; 10 nucleotides match TRBD1. Germline V CDR1 and CDR2: MGHRA, YSYEKL. Trimming took 4 bases from V and 5 from J; bases not matched to a gene: 7. The CDR3 runs to 15 residues.

The rearrangement joins TRBV18 to TRBJ2-5, with D perhaps TRBD2 (5 bases). Germline CDR1 reads KGHSH; CDR2 reads LQKENI. Trimming removed 1 base from V and 4 bases from J, with 16 bases in between. The CDR3 consists of 16 residues. CDR3: CASSPLVAGGAETQYF. CDR3 nucleotide sequence: TGTGCCAGCTCACCACTGGTGGCGGGTGGAGCAGAGACCCAGTACTTC.

The gene calls are TRBV6-6 and TRBJ2-2, with 10 bases fitting TRBD2. Germline V gives CDR1 MNHNY, CDR2 SVGAGI (reference sequence). The CDR3 is made up of 15 amino acids. Losses at the gene ends were 7 bases for V and 7 bases for J; bases not matched to a gene: 9. CDR3 protein: CASTKRGGSGGELFF. CDR3 nucleotide sequence: TGTGCCAGCACTAAGCGGGGGGGCTCGGGCGGGGAGCTGTTTTTT.

This sequence joins TRBV6-5 and TRBJ2-1; weak D call: TRBD2 (7 bases). The CDR3 has 16 amino acids. Looked up from germline, CDR1 is MNHEY and CDR2 is SVGAGI. The germline V and J ends were trimmed by 4 bases and 7 bases, with 20 bases remaining between them. In nucleotides, the CDR3 is TGTGCCAGCAGTTCCCCTCACTTGCGGGGGCGGAATGAGCAGTTCTTC. Translation gives CASSSPHLRGRNEQFF.

This chain connects TRBV11-2 to TRBJ1-1, with D tentatively TRBD1 (5 bases). The ends were cut back, 5 bases at V and 2 bases at J, with 9 bases in the middle. Germline CDR1 reads SGHAT; CDR2 reads FQNNGV. The CDR3 covers 13 residues. The CDR3 is CASSRDFNTEAFF. CDR3 nucleotide sequence: TGTGCCAGCAGCCGGGACTTTAACACTGAAGCTTTCTTT. Full variable domain (rest looked up from reference TRBV11-2 and TRBJ1-1): EAGVAQSPRYKIIEKRQSVAFWCNPISGHATLYWYQQILGQGPKLLIQFQNNGVVDDSQLPKDRFSAERLKGVDSTLKIQPAKLEDSAVYLCASSRDFNTEAFFGQGTRLTVV.

The chain carries TRBV6-5 and TRBJ1-6; 9 bases are shared with TRBD1. The V and J ends lost 5 bases and 12 bases, in that order; junction bases with no gene match: 8. This CDR3 is built from 14 residues. Germline-derived CDR1 and CDR2 are MNHEY and SVGAGI. The CDR3 DNA reads as TGTGCCAGCAGTAAACAGGGGGCAGGGGAACCCCTCCACTTT. Amino acids: CASSKQGAGEPLHF.

V gene TRBV5-1 combines with J gene TRBJ2-5; D not certain. V lost 4 bases and J lost 2, with 12 bases in between. Germline V CDR1 and CDR2: SGHRS, YFSETQ. The CDR3 totals 14 residues. In nucleotides, the CDR3 is TGCGCCAGCAGCCTTGGTATCTATCAAGAGACCCAGTACTTC. It encodes CASSLGIYQETQYF. Looking up the rest from reference TRBV5-1 and TRBJ2-5 gives the full variable domain: KAGVTQTPRYLIKTRGQQVTLSCSPISGHRSVSWYQQTPGQGLQFLFEYFSETQRNKGNFPGRFSGRQFSNSRSEMNVSTLELGDSALYLCASSLGIYQETQYFGPGTRLLVL.

The chain is built from TRBV19 and TRBJ2-2; TRBD1 agrees at 8 bases. V dropped 6 bases and J dropped 1; count of bases not matched to a gene: 4. The CDR3 contains 15 residues. Germline V gives CDR1 LNHDA, CDR2 SQIVND (reference sequence). CDR3 sequence reads: CASRRGQENTGELFF. In nucleotides, the CDR3 is TGTGCCAGTAGGCGGGGACAGGAGAACACCGGGGAGCTGTTTTTT.

This sequence joins TRBV5-6 and TRBJ2-1, with 10 bases aligning to TRBD1. CDR1 is SGHDT, CDR2 YYEEEE, per germline. The CDR3 extends over 12 amino acids. Germline trimming cut 2 bases from V and 15 bases from J; bases unmatched to any gene: 5. The chain's CDR3 is CASSFSGTGVFF. The CDR3 DNA is TGTGCCAGCAGCTTCTCCGGGACAGGGGTGTTCTTC.

This rearrangement joins TRBV27 to TRBJ2-5; 10 nucleotides agree with TRBD1. The CDR3 consists of 17 residues. CDR1 and CDR2 from the germline V gene are MNHEY and SMNVEV (reference sequence). V shed 3 bases, J shed 7 bases, and the junction held 14 bases outside the gene matches. The chain's CDR3 is CASSFSGQGGVWVTQYF. For the CDR3, the DNA is TGTGCCAGCAGTTTCTCTGGACAGGGGGGTGTTTGGGTGACCCAGTACTTC.

This chain links TRBV5-6 with TRBJ2-7, with D maybe TRBD1 (5 bases). The length of the CDR3 is 16 residues. Germline V lookup: CDR1 SGHDT, CDR2 YYEEEE. V lost 2 bases to trimming and J lost 6 bases, with 21 bases between them. The CDR3 sequence: CASSFLDSAEDGEQYF. The DNA for the CDR3 is TGTGCCAGCAGCTTTCTAGACAGCGCCGAAGACGGCGAGCAGTACTTC.

The rearrangement links TRBV5-1 to TRBJ2-7, with 9 bases aligning to TRBD1. V lost 4 bases to trimming and J lost 3 bases; unmatched junction nucleotides: 11. Germline V lookup: CDR1 SGHRS, CDR2 YFSETQ. CDR3 length: 16 amino acids. The DNA for the CDR3 is TGCGCCAGCAGCCAAATAGGGGACAGGGCCTTCTACGAGCAGTACTTC. Its protein is CASSQIGDRAFYEQYF.

J is TRBJ2-5 and V is TRBV5-1; 7 bases are a match to TRBD2. Losses at the gene ends were 4 bases for V and 4 bases for J; bases not matched to a gene: 7. CDR3 size: 14 residues. The germline gives CDR1 SGHRS, CDR2 YFSETQ. The CDR3 region is CASSPREDGETQYF. The CDR3 bases are TGCGCCAGCAGCCCCCGGGAGGACGGAGAGACCCAGTACTTC.

The CDR3 DNA reads as TGTGCCAGCAGGCCCGGGACAGGGGGCCGGCGTGGCTACACCTTC. Amino acids: CASRPGTGGRRGYTF. The chain carries TRBV7-2 and TRBJ1-2; 12 bases fit TRBD1. The CDR3 has 15 residues. The trim removed 6 bases at V and 7 bases at J, leaving 9 bases unmatched. CDR1 is SGHTA and CDR2 is FQGNSA in the germline V gene.

The chain carries TRBV10-3 and TRBJ1-2; 8 positions match TRBD1. The CDR3 totals 14 residues. The J segment lost 3 bases and the V segment lost 10 bases, leaving 10 bases of the junction unmatched. Germline CDR1 and CDR2: ENHRY and SYGVKD. CDR3 DNA sequence: TGTGCCACCAGGGAGTACAGGGGGGACTATGGCTACACCTTC. Translated: CATREYRGDYGYTF.

The chain carries TRBV5-1 and TRBJ2-5, with 9 bases identical to TRBD2. The CDR3 runs 13 residues. With V trimmed by 7 bases and J by 3 bases, 4 bases remained unmatched. Germline values: CDR1 SGHRS, CDR2 YFSETQ. The CDR3 loop reads CASGTSWKETQYF. CDR3 DNA: TGCGCCAGCGGGACTAGCTGGAAAGAGACCCAGTACTTC.

This sequence joins TRBV27 and TRBJ1-4; tentatively, D is TRBD1 (5 bases). The length of the CDR3 is 14 residues. V shed 3 bases and J shed 7 bases, with 12 bases lying between them. Germline V lookup: CDR1 MNHEY, CDR2 SMNVEV (reference sequence). The CDR3 region has the DNA TGTGCCAGCAGTTTGGCGGGCGGGGGTGAAAAACTGTTTTTT. The encoded protein is CASSLAGGGEKLFF.

V gene TRBV10-3 combines with J gene TRBJ2-5; 8 bases are a match to TRBD1. CDR1 is ENHRY, CDR2 SYGVKD, per germline. This CDR3 is 14 amino acids long. V lost 3 bases, J lost 3 bases, and 3 bases stayed unmatched. The CDR3 sequence is CAISEGQGEETQYF. CDR3 bases: TGTGCCATCAGTGAAGGACAGGGCGAAGAGACCCAGTACTTC.

Here the CDR3 reads CASSGNRGNTEAFF. CDR3 nucleotide sequence: TGTGCCAGCAGCGGAAACAGGGGTAACACTGAAGCTTTCTTT. This sequence joins TRBV5-4 and TRBJ1-1, with 7 bases aligning to TRBD1. The CDR3 consists of 14 residues. CDR1 SGHNT and CDR2 YYREEE come from the germline V gene (reference sequence). Trimming removed 4 bases from V and 2 bases from J; junction bases left unmatched: 5.

The chain combines TRBV18 with TRBJ1-1; D possibly corresponds to TRBD1 (6 bases). Germline V gives CDR1 KGHSH, CDR2 LQKENI. This CDR3 comprises 14 residues. The ends were cut back, 8 bases at V and 1 base at J, with 14 bases in the middle. The DNA for the CDR3 is TGTGCCAGCCTACCAGGGGTTACGAACACTGAAGCTTTCTTT. This sequence encodes CASLPGVTNTEAFF. Using reference TRBV18 and TRBJ1-1 for the parts outside the CDR3, the full variable domain is NAGVMQNPRHLVRRRGQEARLRCSPMKGHSHVYWYRQLPEEGLKFMVYLQKENIIDESGMPKERFSAEFPKEGPSILRIQQVVRGDSAAYFCASLPGVTNTEAFFGQGTRLTVV.

The chain carries TRBV18 and TRBJ2-3; D is unclear. Trimming took off 2 bases at V and 2 bases at J, with 8 bases between the two ends. CDR1 KGHSH and CDR2 LQKENI come from the germline V gene. The CDR3 length is 14 residues. The CDR3 sequence is CASSPARNTDTQYF. CDR3 bases: TGTGCCAGCTCACCAGCTAGAAACACAGATACGCAGTATTTT.

This chain uses TRBV9 with TRBJ2-3; TRBD2 matches 12 bases. The germline V gene encodes CDR1 SGDLS and CDR2 YYNGEE. CDR3 length: 17 amino acids. V was pared by 4 bases and J by 2 bases, with 8 bases of the junction left unmatched. The CDR3 DNA sequence: TGTGCCAGCAGCCCCTGGACTAGCGGGGCACCCACAGATACGCAGTATTTT. Encoded protein: CASSPWTSGAPTDTQYF.

The V gene is TRBV10-3, the J gene TRBJ2-2, with TRBD1 matching 7 bases. V lost 0 bases and J lost 5; bases outside the gene matches: 6. Germline-derived CDR1 and CDR2 are ENHRY and SYGVKD. This CDR3 region has 16 residues. CDR3 bases: TGTGCCATCAGTGAGTCGAACAGGGGCCATACCGGGGAGCTGTTTTTT. It translates to CAISESNRGHTGELFF.

The chain combines TRBV6-1 with TRBJ2-1; D is perhaps TRBD1 (6 bases). CDR1 is MNHNS, CDR2 SASEGT, per germline. The V end was cut by 5 bases, the J end by 2 bases, with 10 bases between. The CDR3 contains 14 residues. CDR3 nucleotides: TGTGCCAGCAGTCTGGCAGGGGCCTACAATGAGCAGTTCTTC. Translated: CASSLAGAYNEQFF.

This CDR3 is CASSPLDRGITDTQYF. CDR3 in DNA: TGTGCCAGCAGCCCCCTCGACAGGGGGATCACAGATACGCAGTATTTT. V is TRBV11-1 and J is TRBJ2-3; 9 positions agree with TRBD1. From germline, CDR1 is SGHAT and CDR2 FQDESV (reference sequence). V trimming: 5 bases; J trimming: 2 bases; junction bases outside the gene matches: 8. CDR3 size: 16 residues.

The chain is built from TRBV5-4 and TRBJ1-4; TRBD1 aligns across 7 bases. The CDR3 runs 15 residues. In germline, CDR1 is SGHNT, CDR2 YYREEE (reference sequence). The V gene end was trimmed by 4 bases and the J gene end by 4 bases; junction bases not matched to a gene: 7. DNA of the CDR3: TGTGCCAGCAGCCCCGAGGGGGCCCGTAATGAAAAACTGTTTTTT. Translation: CASSPEGARNEKLFF.